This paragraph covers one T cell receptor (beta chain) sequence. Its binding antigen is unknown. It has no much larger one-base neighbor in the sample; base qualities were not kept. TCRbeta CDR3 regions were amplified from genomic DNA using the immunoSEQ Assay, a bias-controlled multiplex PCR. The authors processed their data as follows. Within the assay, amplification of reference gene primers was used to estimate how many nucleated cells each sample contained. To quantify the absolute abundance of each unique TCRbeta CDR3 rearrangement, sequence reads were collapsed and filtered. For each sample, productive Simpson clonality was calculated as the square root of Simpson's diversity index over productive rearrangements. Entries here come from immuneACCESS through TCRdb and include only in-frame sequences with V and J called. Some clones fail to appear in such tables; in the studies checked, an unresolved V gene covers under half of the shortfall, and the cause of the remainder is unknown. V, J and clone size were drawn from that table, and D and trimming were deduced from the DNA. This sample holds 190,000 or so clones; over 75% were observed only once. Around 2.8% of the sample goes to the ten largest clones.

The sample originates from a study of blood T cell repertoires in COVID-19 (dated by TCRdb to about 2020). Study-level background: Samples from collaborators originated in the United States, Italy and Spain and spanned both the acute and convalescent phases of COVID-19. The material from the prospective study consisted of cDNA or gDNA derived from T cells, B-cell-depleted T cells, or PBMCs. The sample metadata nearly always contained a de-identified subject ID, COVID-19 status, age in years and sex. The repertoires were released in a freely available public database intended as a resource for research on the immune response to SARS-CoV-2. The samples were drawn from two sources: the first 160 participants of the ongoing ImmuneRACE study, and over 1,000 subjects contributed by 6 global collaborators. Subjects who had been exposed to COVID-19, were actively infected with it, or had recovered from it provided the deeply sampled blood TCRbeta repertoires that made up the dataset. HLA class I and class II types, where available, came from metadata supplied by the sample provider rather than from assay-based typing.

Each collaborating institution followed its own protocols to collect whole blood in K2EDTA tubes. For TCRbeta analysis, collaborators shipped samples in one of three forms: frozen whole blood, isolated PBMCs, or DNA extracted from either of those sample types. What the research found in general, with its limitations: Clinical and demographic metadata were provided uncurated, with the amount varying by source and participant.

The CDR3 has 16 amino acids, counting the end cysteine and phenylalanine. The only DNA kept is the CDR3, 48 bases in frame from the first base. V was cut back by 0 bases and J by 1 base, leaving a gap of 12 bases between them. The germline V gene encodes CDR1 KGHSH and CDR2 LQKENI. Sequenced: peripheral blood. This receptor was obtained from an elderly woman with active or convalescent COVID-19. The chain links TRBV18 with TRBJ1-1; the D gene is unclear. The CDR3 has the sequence CASSPPSMAGNTEAFF. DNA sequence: TGTGCCAGCTCACCACCGTCAATGGCGGGGAACACTGAAGCTTTCTTT.